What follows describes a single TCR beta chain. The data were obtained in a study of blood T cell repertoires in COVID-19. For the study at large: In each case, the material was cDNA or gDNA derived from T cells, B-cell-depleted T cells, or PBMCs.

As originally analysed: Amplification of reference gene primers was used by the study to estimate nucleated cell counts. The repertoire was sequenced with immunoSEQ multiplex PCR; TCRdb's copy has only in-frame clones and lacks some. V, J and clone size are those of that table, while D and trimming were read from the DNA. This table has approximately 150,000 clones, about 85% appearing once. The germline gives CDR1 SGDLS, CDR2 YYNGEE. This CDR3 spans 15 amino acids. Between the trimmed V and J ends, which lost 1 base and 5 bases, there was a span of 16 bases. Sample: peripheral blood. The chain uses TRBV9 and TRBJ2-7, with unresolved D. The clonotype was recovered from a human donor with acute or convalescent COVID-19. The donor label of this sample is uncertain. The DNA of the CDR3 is TGTGCCAGCAGCGTATCCAACGGAGAAAGCAACGAGCAGTACGTC. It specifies CASSVSNGESNEQYV.